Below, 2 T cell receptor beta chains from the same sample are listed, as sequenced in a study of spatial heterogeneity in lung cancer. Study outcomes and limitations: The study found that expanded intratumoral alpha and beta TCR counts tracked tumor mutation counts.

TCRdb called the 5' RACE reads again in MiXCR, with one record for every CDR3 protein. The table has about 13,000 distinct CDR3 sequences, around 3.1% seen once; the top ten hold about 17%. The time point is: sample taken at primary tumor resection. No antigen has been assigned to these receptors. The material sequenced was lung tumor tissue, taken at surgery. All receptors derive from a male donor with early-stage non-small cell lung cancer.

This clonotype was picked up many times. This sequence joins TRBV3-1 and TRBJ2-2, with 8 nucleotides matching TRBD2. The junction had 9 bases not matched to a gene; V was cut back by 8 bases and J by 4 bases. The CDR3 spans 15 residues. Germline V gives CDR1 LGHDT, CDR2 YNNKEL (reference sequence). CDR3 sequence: CASSERLAITGELFF. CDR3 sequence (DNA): TGTGCCAGCTCGGAGAGACTAGCGATCACCGGGGAGCTGTTTTTT.

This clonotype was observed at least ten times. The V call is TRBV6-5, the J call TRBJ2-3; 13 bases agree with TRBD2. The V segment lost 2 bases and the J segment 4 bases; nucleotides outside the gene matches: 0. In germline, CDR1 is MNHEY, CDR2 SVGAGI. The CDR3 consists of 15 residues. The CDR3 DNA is TGTGCCAGCAGTTACACTAGCGGGGGGGCAGATACGCAGTATTTT. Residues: CASSYTSGGADTQYF.